The subject of this entry is one T cell receptor (beta chain). This sample is drawn from a study of graft-versus-host responses after intestinal transplantation. Here immunoSEQ multiplex PCR was the method, and the copy in TCRdb shows in-frame clones only, minus some. The table includes 20,000 to 25,000 clones, 50% to 65% detected once. Germline V CDR1 and CDR2: SGHRS, YFSETQ. The trim removed 4 bases at V and 7 bases at J, leaving 8 bases unmatched. The CDR3 loop spans 14 amino acids. This TCR was recovered from a human patient who received an intestinal transplant. The chain couples TRBV5-1 to TRBJ2-7; TRBD1 aligns across 10 bases. The specimen comprised alloreactive CD4+ T cells from a mixed lymphocyte reaction culture, sampled before intestinal transplant. Subset of the sample: CFSE-low proliferating T cells sorted from roughly six-day pre-transplant mixed lymphocyte reaction (GvH or HvG direction). The CDR3 spells CASSVRQGAGEQYF. In DNA, the CDR3 is TGCGCCAGCAGCGTACGACAGGGGGCAGGAGAGCAGTACTTC.